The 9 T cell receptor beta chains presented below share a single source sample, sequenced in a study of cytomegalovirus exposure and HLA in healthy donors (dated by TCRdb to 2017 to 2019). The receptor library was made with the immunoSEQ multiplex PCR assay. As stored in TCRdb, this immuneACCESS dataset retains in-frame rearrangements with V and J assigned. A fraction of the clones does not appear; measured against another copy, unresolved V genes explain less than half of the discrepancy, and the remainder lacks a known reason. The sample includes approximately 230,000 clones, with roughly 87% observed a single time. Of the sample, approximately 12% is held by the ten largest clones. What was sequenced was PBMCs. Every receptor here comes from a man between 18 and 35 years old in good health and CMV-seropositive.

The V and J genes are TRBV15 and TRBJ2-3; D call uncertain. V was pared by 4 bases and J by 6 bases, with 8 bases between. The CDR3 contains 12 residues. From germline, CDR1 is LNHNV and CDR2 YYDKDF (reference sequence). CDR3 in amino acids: CATSTHGDTQYF. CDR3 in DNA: TGTGCCACCAGCACACACGGGGATACGCAGTATTTT.

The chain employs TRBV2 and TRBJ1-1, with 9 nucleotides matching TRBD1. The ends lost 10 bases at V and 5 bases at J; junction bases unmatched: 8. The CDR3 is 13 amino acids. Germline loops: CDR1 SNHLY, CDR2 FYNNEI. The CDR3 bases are TGTGCCAACCCCGGGACAGGGTGGACTGAAGCTTTCTTT. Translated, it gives CANPGTGWTEAFF.

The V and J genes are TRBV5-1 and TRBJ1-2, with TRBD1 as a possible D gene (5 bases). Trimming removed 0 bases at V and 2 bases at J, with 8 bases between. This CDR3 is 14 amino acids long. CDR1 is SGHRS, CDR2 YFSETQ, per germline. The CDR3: CASSLVEGNYGYTF. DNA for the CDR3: TGCGCCAGCAGCTTGGTAGAGGGGAACTATGGCTACACCTTC.

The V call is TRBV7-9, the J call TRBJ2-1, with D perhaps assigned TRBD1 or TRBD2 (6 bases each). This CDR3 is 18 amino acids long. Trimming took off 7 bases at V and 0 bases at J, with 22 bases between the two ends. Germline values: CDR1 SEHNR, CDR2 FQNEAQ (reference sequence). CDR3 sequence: CASTDWTRGPSSYNEQFF. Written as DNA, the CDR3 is TGTGCCAGCACCGATTGGACCCGGGGGCCAAGCTCCTACAATGAGCAGTTCTTC.

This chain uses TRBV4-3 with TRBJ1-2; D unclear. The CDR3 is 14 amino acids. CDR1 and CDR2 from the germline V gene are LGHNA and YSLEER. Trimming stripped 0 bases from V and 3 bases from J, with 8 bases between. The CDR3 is CASSQDYGDYGYTF. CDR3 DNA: TGCGCCAGCAGCCAAGATTACGGGGACTATGGCTACACCTTC.

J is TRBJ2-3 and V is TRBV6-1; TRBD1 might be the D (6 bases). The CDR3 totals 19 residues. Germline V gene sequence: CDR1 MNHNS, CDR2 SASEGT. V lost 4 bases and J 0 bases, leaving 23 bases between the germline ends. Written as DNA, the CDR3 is TGTGCCAGCAGTGTGTTTAGGACAGCGATCTATTCTAGCACAGATACGCAGTATTTT. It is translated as CASSVFRTAIYSSTDTQYF.

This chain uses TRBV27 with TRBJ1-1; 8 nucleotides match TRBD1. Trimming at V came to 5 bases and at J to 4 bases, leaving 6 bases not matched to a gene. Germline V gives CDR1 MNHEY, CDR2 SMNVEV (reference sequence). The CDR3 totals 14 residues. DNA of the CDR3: TGTGCCAGCAGTCTACAAACAGGGGGCACTGAAGCTTTCTTT. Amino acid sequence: CASSLQTGGTEAFF.

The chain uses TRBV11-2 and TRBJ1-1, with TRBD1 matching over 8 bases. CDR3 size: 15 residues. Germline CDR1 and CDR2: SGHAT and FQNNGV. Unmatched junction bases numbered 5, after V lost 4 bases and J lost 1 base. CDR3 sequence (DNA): TGTGCCAGCAGCTGGACAGGGCGGGGGAACACTGAAGCTTTCTTT. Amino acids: CASSWTGRGNTEAFF.

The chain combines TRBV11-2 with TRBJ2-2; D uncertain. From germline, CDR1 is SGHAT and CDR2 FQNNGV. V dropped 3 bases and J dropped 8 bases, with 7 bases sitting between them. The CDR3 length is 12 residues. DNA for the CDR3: TGTGCCAGCAGCTTGACCCGTGGGGAGCTGTTTTTT. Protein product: CASSLTRGELFF.